This TCR beta chain originates from a study of blood T cell repertoires in COVID-19 (TCRdb year 2020). Concerning the study at large: Samples covering the acute and convalescent phases of COVID-19 were provided by collaborators in the United States, Italy and Spain. The material from the prospective study consisted of cDNA or gDNA derived from T cells, B-cell-depleted T cells, or PBMCs. Deeply sampled blood TCRbeta repertoires from subjects exposed to, actively infected with, or recovered from COVID-19 were included in the dataset. The repertoires were released in a freely available public database intended as a resource for research on the immune response to SARS-CoV-2. The samples were drawn from two sources: the first 160 participants of the ongoing ImmuneRACE study, and 1,200 or so subjects contributed by 6 global collaborators. The sample metadata nearly always contained a de-identified subject ID, COVID-19 status, age in years and sex. Where available, HLA class I and class II types were taken from metadata supplied by the sample provider and were not determined by assay-based typing. On the study overall, not on this receptor specifically: How much clinical and demographic metadata was included differed by source and by participant, and the metadata was provided uncurated.

Note on this clone: Its specific antigen is unknown. One base away there is no much larger clone; base qualities are not given.

TCRbeta CDR3 regions were amplified from genomic DNA by means of the immunoSEQ Assay, a bias-controlled multiplex PCR. Turning to the authors' computational methods: Within the assay, amplification of reference gene primers was used to estimate how many nucleated cells each sample contained. Sequence reads were collapsed and filtered to measure the absolute abundance of every unique TCRbeta CDR3 rearrangement. For each sample, productive Simpson clonality was calculated as the square root of Simpson's diversity index over productive rearrangements. TCRdb's version of the immuneACCESS table is confined to in-frame rearrangements and falls short of the full clone set. An unresolved V gene accounts for under half of the shortfall where checked; the remainder is of unknown origin. D and trimming come from the DNA, and the V and J calls and clone size come from that table. The sample table holds hundreds of thousands of clones, of which approximately 90% were seen once. The ten largest make up 0.85% to 0.95% of the sample.

Enrolling through a virtual design, the prospective study's participants ranged in age from roughly 18 to 100 years and lived across around 25 United States geographic areas. To assign participants to cohorts, the prospective study relied on clinical history that participants themselves reported in a screening survey and a study questionnaire. Exposed participants had been in contact, within 2 weeks of entering the study, with a person who had a PCR-confirmed or clinician-diagnosed case of COVID-19. In the prospective study, mobile phlebotomists collected whole blood, serum and a nasopharyngeal or oropharyngeal swab from each participant. Additional blood draws and questionnaires over an approximately 2-month period could optionally be provided by prospective study participants. Blood samples from the prospective study were shipped frozen or at room temperature prior to DNA extraction. Sample: PBMCs or T cells enriched from blood (not recorded which). This TCR derives from a man aged 45 to 65 who had been exposed to COVID-19.

The CDR3 has the sequence CASSSLSLGGYNEQFF. The DNA reads as follows: TGCGCCAGCAGCTCGCTTTCGCTGGGAGGTTACAATGAGCAGTTCTTC. This chain joins TRBV5-1 to TRBJ2-1, and TRBD2 may be the D gene, going by 6 matching bases. From the germline V gene, CDR1 is SGHRS and CDR2 is YFSETQ. At the junction V is shortened by 3 bases and J by 4 bases, with 17 bases in between. The CDR3 sequence holds 16 residues, the cysteine and phenylalanine included. The sequence is cut down to CDR3 DNA, 48 bases in frame from base 1.